The following is a T cell receptor beta chain sequence with its context. J gave up 3 bases and V 6 bases, and 13 bases lay outside the gene matches. There are 17 residues in the CDR3. Germline values: CDR1 MNHEY, CDR2 SMNVEV (reference sequence). The sample is drawn from a study of blood T cell repertoires in COVID-19. About the study: T cells, B-cell-depleted T cells, or PBMCs supplied cDNA or gDNA.

Assay used: immunoSEQ multiplex PCR; TCRdb lists only in-frame clones, some missing. The table includes 66,000 or so clones, more than 70% detected once. The V call is TRBV27, the J call TRBJ2-1; 8 positions agree with TRBD2. Source material: peripheral blood. The clonotype comes from a man in his forties or fifties with active COVID-19. The CDR3, as DNA: TGTGCCAGCAGCCCCGGGGAGCGGGGGCCGATCTACAATGAGCAGTTCTTC. Protein: CASSPGERGPIYNEQFF.